This T cell receptor beta chain was profiled in a study of control samples from healthy donors and cancer patients. The germline gives CDR1 SGHTA, CDR2 FQGNSA. Deletions cut 5 bases from V and 1 base from J, with 12 bases between. CDR3 length: 15 residues. Sequencing used immunoSEQ multiplex PCR; TCRdb keeps in-frame clones, though not all of them. The data hold under 85,000 clones, with 65% to 90% observed a single time. Sequences were obtained from PBMCs. The genes are TRBV7-2 and TRBJ2-1; TRBD1 is a possible D gene (5 bases). This sequence was found in a man aged 60 to 69 with head and neck cancer. CDR3 DNA sequence: TGTGCCAGCAGCCCCACCCAGGGATCCTACAATGAGCAGTTCTTC. Translated, it gives CASSPTQGSYNEQFF.